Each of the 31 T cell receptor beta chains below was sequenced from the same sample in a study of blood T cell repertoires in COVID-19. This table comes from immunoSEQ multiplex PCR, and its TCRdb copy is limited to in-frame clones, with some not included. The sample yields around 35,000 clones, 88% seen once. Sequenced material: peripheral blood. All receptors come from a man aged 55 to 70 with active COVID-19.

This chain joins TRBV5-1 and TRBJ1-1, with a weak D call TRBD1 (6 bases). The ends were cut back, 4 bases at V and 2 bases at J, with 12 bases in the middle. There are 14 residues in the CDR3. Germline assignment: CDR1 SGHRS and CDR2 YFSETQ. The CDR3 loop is CASSPGGGNTEAFF. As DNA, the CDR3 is TGCGCCAGCAGCCCGGGGGGGGGCAACACTGAAGCTTTCTTT.

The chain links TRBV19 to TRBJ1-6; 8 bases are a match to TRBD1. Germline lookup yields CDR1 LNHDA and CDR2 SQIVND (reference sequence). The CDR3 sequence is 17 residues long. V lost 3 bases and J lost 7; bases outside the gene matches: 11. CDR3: CASSIDKGRGRNSPLHF. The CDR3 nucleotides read TGTGCCAGTAGTATTGACAAAGGCAGGGGGCGGAATTCACCCCTCCACTTT.

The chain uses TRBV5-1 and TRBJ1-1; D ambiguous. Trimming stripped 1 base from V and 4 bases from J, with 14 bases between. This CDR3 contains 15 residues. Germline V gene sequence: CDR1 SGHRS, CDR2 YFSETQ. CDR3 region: CASSLREGRSTEAFF. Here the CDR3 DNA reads TGCGCCAGCAGCTTGCGGGAAGGTAGGAGCACTGAAGCTTTCTTT.

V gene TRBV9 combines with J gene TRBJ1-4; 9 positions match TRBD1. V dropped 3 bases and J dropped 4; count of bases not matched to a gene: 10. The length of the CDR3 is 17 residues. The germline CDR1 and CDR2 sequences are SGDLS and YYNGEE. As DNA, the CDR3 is TGTGCCAGCAGCGAGGGGTCAACAGGGGGCCTTAATGAAAAACTGTTTTTT. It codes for CASSEGSTGGLNEKLFF.

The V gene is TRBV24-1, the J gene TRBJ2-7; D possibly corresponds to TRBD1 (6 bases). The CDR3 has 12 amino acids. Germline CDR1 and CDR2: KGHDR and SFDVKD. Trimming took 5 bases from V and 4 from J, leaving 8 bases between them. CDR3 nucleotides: TGTGCCACCAGTGCCCAGGGGTACGAGCAGTACTTC. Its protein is CATSAQGYEQYF.

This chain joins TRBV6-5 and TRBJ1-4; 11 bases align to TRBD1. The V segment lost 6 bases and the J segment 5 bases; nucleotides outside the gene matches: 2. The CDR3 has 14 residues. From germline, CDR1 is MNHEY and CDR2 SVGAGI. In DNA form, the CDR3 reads TGTGCCAGCAGCCGGGACAGGGGGAATGAAAAACTGTTTTTT. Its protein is CASSRDRGNEKLFF.

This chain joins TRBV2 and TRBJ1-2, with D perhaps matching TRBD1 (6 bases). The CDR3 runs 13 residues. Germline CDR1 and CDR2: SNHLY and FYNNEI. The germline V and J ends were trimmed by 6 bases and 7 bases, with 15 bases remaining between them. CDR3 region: CASSDGQFGGYTF. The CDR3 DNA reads TGTGCCAGCAGCGATGGACAGTTTGGTGGCTACACCTTC.

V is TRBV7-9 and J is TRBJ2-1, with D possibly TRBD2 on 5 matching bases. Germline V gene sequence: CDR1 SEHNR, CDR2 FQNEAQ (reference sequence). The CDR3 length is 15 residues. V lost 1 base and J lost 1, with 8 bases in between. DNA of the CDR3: TGTGCCAGCAGCTTAGGGACTGGTTCCTACAATGAGCAGTTCTTC. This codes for CASSLGTGSYNEQFF.

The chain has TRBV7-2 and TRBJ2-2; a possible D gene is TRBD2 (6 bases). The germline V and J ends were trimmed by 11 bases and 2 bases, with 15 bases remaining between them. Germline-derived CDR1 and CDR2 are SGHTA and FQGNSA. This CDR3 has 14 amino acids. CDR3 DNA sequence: TGTGCCGGCTCTCCTAGCGCAAACACCGGGGAGCTGTTTTTT. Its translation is CAGSPSANTGELFF.

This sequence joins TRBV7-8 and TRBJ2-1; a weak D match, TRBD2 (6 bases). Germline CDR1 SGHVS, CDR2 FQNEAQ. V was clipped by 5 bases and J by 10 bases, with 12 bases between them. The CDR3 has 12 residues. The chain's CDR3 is CASSRLVGEQFF. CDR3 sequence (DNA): TGTGCCAGCAGCCGACTAGTTGGCGAGCAGTTCTTC.

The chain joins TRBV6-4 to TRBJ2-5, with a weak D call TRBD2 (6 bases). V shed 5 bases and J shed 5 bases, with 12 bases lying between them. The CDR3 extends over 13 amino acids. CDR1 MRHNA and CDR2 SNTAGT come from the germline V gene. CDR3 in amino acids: CASSSDSGETQYF. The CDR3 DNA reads TGTGCCAGCAGTAGTGACAGCGGGGAGACCCAGTACTTC.

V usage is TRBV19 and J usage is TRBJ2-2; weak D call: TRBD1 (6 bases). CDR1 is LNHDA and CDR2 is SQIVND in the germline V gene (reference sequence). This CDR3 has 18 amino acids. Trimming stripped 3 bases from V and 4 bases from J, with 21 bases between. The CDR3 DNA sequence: TGTGCCAGTAGTATCCAAACAGGGACGGGTCGGTTCACCGGGGAGCTGTTTTTT. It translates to CASSIQTGTGRFTGELFF.

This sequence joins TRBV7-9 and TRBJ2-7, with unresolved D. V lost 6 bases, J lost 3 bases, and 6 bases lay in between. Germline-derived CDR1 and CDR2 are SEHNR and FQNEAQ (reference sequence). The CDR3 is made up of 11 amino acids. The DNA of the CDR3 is TGTGCCAGCAGTTCCAACTACGAGCAGTACTTC. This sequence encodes CASSSNYEQYF. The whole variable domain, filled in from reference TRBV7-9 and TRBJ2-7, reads DTGVSQNPRHKITKRGQNVTFRCDPISEHNRLYWYRQTLGQGPEFLTYFQNEAQLEKSRLLSDRFSAERPKGSFSTLEIQRTEQGDSAMYLCASSSNYEQYFGPGTRLTVT.

The CDR3 reads CASSPGLAGGYEQYF. The CDR3 DNA sequence: TGTGCCAGCAGCCCGGGACTAGCGGGAGGGTACGAGCAGTACTTC. The J gene is TRBJ2-7, the V gene TRBV5-6; TRBD2 matches 16 bases. The V gene's germline CDR1 is SGHDT and CDR2 YYEEEE. Trimming took 4 bases from V and 4 from J; bases not matched to a gene: 2. The length of the CDR3 is 15 residues. Full variable domain (rest looked up from reference TRBV5-6 and TRBJ2-7): DAGVTQSPTHLIKTRGQQVTLRCSPKSGHDTVSWYQQALGQGPQFIFQYYEEEERQRGNFPDRFSGHQFPNYSSELNVNALLLGDSALYLCASSPGLAGGYEQYFGPGTRLTVT.

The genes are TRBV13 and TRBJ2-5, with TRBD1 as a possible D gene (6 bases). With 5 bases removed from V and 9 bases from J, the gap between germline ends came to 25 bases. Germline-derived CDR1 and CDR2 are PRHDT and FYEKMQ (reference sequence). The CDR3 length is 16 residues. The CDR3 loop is CASSGKVTGPERAQYF. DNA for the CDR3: TGTGCCAGCAGCGGAAAGGTTACAGGGCCCGAGAGGGCCCAGTACTTC.

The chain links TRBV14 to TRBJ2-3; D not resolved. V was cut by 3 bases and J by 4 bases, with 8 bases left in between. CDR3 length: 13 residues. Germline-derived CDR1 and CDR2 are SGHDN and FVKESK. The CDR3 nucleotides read TGTGCCAGCAGCCAGTCTGTTTCAGATACGCAGTATTTT. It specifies CASSQSVSDTQYF.

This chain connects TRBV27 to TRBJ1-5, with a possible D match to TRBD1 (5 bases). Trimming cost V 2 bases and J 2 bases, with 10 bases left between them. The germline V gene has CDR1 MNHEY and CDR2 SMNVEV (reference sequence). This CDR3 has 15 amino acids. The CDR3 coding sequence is TGTGCCAGCAGTTTACGGGGGGAAGGCAATCAGCCCCAGCATTTT. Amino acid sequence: CASSLRGEGNQPQHF.

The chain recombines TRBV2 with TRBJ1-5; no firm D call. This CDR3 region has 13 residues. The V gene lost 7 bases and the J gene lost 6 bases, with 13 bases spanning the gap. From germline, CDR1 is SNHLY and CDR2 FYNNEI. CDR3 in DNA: TGTGCCAGCAAGTCTGACGGGGTTCAGCCCCAGCATTTT. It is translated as CASKSDGVQPQHF.

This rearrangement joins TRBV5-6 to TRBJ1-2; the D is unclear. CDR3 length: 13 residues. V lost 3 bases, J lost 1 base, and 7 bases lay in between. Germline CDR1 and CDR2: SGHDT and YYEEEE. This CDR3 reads CASSSQNNYGYTF. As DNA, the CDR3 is TGTGCCAGCAGCTCACAGAATAACTATGGCTACACCTTC.

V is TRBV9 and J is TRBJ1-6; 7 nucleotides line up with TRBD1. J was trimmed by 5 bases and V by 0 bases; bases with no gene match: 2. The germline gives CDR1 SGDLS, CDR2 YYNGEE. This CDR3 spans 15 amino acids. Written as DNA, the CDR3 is TGTGCCAGCAGCGTAGCCGGGACAGATAATTCACCCCTCCACTTT. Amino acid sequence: CASSVAGTDNSPLHF.

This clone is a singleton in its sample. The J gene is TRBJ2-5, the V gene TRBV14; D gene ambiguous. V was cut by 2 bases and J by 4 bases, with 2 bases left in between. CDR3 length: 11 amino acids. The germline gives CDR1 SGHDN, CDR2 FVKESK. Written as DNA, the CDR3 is TGTGCCAGCAGCCAACGAGAGACCCAGTACTTC. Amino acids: CASSQRETQYF.

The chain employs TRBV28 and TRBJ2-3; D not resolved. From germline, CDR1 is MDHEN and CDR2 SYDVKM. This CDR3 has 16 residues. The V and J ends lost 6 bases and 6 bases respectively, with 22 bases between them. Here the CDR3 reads CASSPQPPRRRDTQYF. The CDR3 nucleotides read TGTGCCAGCAGCCCCCAACCCCCAAGAAGGCGGGATACGCAGTATTTT.

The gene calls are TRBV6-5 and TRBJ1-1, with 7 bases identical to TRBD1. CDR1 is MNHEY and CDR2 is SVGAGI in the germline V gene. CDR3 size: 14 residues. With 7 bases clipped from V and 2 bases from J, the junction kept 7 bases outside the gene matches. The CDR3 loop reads CASTATGRNTEAFF. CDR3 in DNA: TGTGCCAGCACCGCGACAGGGAGAAACACTGAAGCTTTCTTT.

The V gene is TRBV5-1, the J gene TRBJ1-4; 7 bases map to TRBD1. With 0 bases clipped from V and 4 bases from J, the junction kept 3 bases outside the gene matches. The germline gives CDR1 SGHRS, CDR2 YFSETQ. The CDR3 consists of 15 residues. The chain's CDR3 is CASSLAGTVNEKLFF. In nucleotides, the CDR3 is TGCGCCAGCAGCTTGGCCGGGACAGTTAATGAAAAACTGTTTTTT.

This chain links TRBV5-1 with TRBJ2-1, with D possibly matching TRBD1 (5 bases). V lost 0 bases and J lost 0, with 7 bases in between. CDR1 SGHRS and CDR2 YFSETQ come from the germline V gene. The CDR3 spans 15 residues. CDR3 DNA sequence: TGCGCCAGCAGCTTGGGACAGATCTCCTACAATGAGCAGTTCTTC. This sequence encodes CASSLGQISYNEQFF. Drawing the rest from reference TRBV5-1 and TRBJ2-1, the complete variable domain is KAGVTQTPRYLIKTRGQQVTLSCSPISGHRSVSWYQQTPGQGLQFLFEYFSETQRNKGNFPGRFSGRQFSNSRSEMNVSTLELGDSALYLCASSLGQISYNEQFFGPGTRLTVL.

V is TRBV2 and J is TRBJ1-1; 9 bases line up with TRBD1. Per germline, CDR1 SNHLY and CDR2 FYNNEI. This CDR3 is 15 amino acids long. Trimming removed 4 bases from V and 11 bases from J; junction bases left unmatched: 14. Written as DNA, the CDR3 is TGTGCCAGCAGTGCGCCGGGACAGGGCTATGCGGAGGCTTTCTTT. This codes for CASSAPGQGYAEAFF.

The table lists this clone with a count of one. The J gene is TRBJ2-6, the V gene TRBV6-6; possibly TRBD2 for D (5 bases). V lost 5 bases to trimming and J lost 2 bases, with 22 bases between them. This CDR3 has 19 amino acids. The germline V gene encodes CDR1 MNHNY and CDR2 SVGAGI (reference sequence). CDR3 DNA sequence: TGTGCCAGCAGTCAGACCGGGATCCCGGGGTTTACTGGGGCCAACGTCCTGACTTTC. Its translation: CASSQTGIPGFTGANVLTF.

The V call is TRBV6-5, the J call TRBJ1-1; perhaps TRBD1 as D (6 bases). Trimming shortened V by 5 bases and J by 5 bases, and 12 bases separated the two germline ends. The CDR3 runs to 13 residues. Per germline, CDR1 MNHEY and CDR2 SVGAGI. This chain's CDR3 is CASSLGGGTEAFF. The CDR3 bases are TGTGCCAGCAGTCTAGGGGGGGGAACTGAAGCTTTCTTT.

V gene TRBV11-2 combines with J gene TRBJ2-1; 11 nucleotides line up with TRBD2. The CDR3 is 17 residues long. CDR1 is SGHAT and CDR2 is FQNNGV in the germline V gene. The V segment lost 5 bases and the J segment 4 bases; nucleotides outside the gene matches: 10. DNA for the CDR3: TGTGCCAGCAGCCCCTTATGGGGACTAGCGGATTACAATGAGCAGTTCTTC. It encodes CASSPLWGLADYNEQFF.

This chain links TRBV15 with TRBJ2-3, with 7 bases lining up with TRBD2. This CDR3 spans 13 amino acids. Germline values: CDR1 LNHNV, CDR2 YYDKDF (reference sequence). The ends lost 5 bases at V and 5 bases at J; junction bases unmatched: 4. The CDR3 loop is CATSWASGDTQYF. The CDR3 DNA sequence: TGTGCCACCAGCTGGGCTAGCGGAGATACGCAGTATTTT.

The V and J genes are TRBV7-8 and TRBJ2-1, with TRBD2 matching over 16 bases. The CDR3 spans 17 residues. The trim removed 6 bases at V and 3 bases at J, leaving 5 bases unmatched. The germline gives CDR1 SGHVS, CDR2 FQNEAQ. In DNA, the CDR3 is TGTGCCAGCAGGGGACTAGCGGGAGGGCCGGTCTACAATGAGCAGTTCTTC. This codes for CASRGLAGGPVYNEQFF.